The next 31 T cell receptor beta chains were all read from a single sample in a study of blood T cell repertoires in COVID-19. The protocol was immunoSEQ multiplex PCR, while the TCRdb copy is restricted to in-frame clones and leaves out a portion. The profile shows some 100,000 clones, approximately 87% of them singletons. The source material was peripheral blood. The receptors come from a woman aged 60-75 years with acute or convalescent COVID-19.

This chain connects TRBV3-1 (or the pseudogene TRBV3-2) to TRBJ1-1; D is unresolved. This CDR3 contains 14 residues. V lost 4 bases, J lost 5 bases, and 14 bases lay in between. Germline V gene sequence: CDR1 LGHDT, CDR2 YNNKEL (reference sequence). The DNA of the CDR3 is TGTGCCAGCAGCCCCGCAGGTCAGAAGACTGAAGCTTTCTTT. It translates to CASSPAGQKTEAFF.

The chain employs TRBV6-5 and TRBJ1-1, with a possible D match to TRBD1 (5 bases). CDR3 length: 15 residues. V was cut by 0 bases and J by 5 bases, with 13 bases left in between. The germline gives CDR1 MNHEY, CDR2 SVGAGI. CDR3: CASSYSTDGGTEAFF. CDR3 coding DNA: TGTGCCAGCAGTTACTCGACAGACGGGGGGACTGAAGCTTTCTTT.

This clone appeared once. V usage is TRBV6-4 and J usage is TRBJ2-7; 8 bases are shared with TRBD1. The CDR3 totals 15 residues. CDR1 and CDR2 (germline): MRHNA, SNTAGT. V lost 8 bases, J lost 5 bases, and 14 bases stayed unmatched. DNA of the CDR3: TGTGCCAGCGTAGGGTTGGGGACAGGCCGGAACGAGCAGTACTTC. Its translation: CASVGLGTGRNEQYF.

This rearrangement joins TRBV10-1 to TRBJ2-7; 7 nucleotides line up with TRBD1. V was pared by 2 bases and J by 4 bases, with 5 bases of the junction left unmatched. There are 14 residues in the CDR3. The germline V gene encodes CDR1 WNHNN and CDR2 SYGVQD (reference sequence). The CDR3 reads CASSEGTDLYEQYF. The CDR3 region has the DNA TGCGCCAGCAGTGAGGGGACAGACCTTTACGAGCAGTACTTC.

DNA for the CDR3: TGTGCCAGCAGGAGGGGGCAGGGAAACACCATATATTTT. It codes for CASRRGQGNTIYF. The rearrangement links TRBV6-5 to TRBJ1-3; 7 bases are a match to TRBD1. The CDR3 covers 13 residues. The trim removed 6 bases at V and 4 bases at J, leaving 3 bases unmatched. In germline, CDR1 is MNHEY, CDR2 SVGAGI.

V gene TRBV13 combines with J gene TRBJ1-6, with TRBD1 matching 7 bases. V was pared by 1 base and J by 9 bases, with 12 bases of the junction left unmatched. This CDR3 comprises 17 residues. The V gene's germline CDR1 is PRHDT and CDR2 FYEKMQ (reference sequence). The CDR3 spells CASSLAGGGRVGSPLHF. For the CDR3, the DNA is TGTGCCAGCAGCTTAGCAGGGGGAGGCCGGGTCGGTTCACCCCTCCACTTT. The whole variable domain, filled in from reference TRBV13 and TRBJ1-6, reads AAGVIQSPRHLIKEKRETATLKCYPIPRHDTVYWYQQGPGQDPQFLISFYEKMQSDKGSIPDRFSAQQFSDYHSELNMSSLELGDSALYFCASSLAGGGRVGSPLHFGNGTRLTVT.

V gene TRBV7-6 combines with J gene TRBJ1-5, with TRBD1 identical over 9 bases. Germline V gives CDR1 SGHVS, CDR2 FNYEAQ. The CDR3 consists of 17 residues. The J segment lost 5 bases and the V segment lost 2 bases, leaving 10 bases of the junction unmatched. The CDR3 reads CASSLMTGTGIDQPQHF. The CDR3, as DNA: TGTGCCAGCAGCTTAATGACCGGGACAGGGATAGATCAGCCCCAGCATTTT.

The genes are TRBV30 and TRBJ1-5, with D perhaps TRBD1 (5 bases). The germline CDR1 and CDR2 sequences are GTSNPN and SVGIG (reference sequence). V was trimmed by 1 base and J by 4 bases, leaving 5 bases between them. The CDR3 loop spans 12 amino acids. This CDR3 reads CAWSEGNQPQHF. CDR3 nucleotide sequence: TGTGCCTGGAGTGAGGGGAATCAGCCCCAGCATTTT.

In this sample, this clone turned up once. The V call is TRBV7-9, the J call TRBJ2-3; the D is unclear. This CDR3 spans 15 amino acids. Germline lookup yields CDR1 SEHNR and CDR2 FQNEAQ (reference sequence). V lost 2 bases, J lost 4 bases, and 13 bases lay in between. The DNA of the CDR3 is TGTGCCAGCAGCTTAAGTCAAGCTCGGGCAGATACGCAGTATTTT. It encodes CASSLSQARADTQYF.

This chain joins TRBV29-1 and TRBJ2-1; 9 bases map to TRBD2. Per germline, CDR1 SQVTM and CDR2 ANQGSEA. V was pared by 3 bases and J by 8 bases, with 8 bases of the junction left unmatched. CDR3 length equals 14 residues. The DNA for the CDR3 is TGCAGCGTTGATGGGCTAGCGGGACTTTATGAGCAGTTCTTC. This translates into CSVDGLAGLYEQFF.

This rearrangement joins TRBV29-1 to TRBJ2-1; D might be TRBD1 (5 bases). Trimming took off 1 base at V and 0 bases at J, with 7 bases between the two ends. Germline V CDR1 and CDR2: SQVTM, ANQGSEA. This CDR3 contains 14 residues. The CDR3 nucleotides read TGCAGCGTTGAAGGGACACCCTCCTACAATGAGCAGTTCTTC. This translates into CSVEGTPSYNEQFF.

This clone was found a few times. The chain uses TRBV27 and TRBJ1-4; TRBD1 matches 7 bases. The CDR3 runs 15 residues. Germline CDR1 is MNHEY and CDR2 is SMNVEV (reference sequence). V was clipped by 6 bases and J by 3 bases; unmatched bases: 7. CDR3 sequence reads: CASRTITGANEKLFF. The CDR3 bases are TGTGCCAGCAGAACTATCACAGGGGCTAATGAAAAACTGTTTTTT.

As for this clone: Other DNA sequences in this specimen translate into the identical CDR3. The chain links TRBV20-1 to TRBJ2-5, with D uncertain. This CDR3 has 11 amino acids. CDR1 is DFQATT, CDR2 SNEGSKA, per germline (reference sequence). The germline V and J ends were trimmed by 2 bases and 2 bases, with 3 bases remaining between them. This chain's CDR3 is CSARQQETQYF. The CDR3 DNA follows: TGCAGTGCTAGACAGCAAGAGACCCAGTACTTC.

This clone was counted between two and nine times. The sample contains more than one DNA sequence encoding this CDR3. The J gene is TRBJ1-1, the V gene TRBV12-3 or TRBV12-4; the D gene is possibly TRBD1 (5 bases). This CDR3 contains 12 residues. V was cut by 4 bases and J by 4 bases, with 7 bases left in between. In nucleotides, the CDR3 is TGTGCCAGCAGTTCCGGGGGCACTGAAGCTTTCTTT. This codes for CASSSGGTEAFF.

This clone was observed a handful of times. The chain employs TRBV27 and TRBJ2-1, with 9 nucleotides matching TRBD1. The CDR3 is 13 amino acids. CDR1 MNHEY and CDR2 SMNVEV come from the germline V gene (reference sequence). V shed 1 base, J shed 10 bases, and the junction held 2 bases outside the gene matches. CDR3 sequence: CASSLFTGGEQFF. CDR3 nucleotide sequence: TGTGCCAGCAGTTTATTTACAGGGGGCGAGCAGTTCTTC.

The V call is TRBV5-1, the J call TRBJ2-1; 7 bases agree with TRBD2. The V and J ends lost 4 bases and 7 bases, in that order; junction bases with no gene match: 5. Germline V gene sequence: CDR1 SGHRS, CDR2 YFSETQ. CDR3 length: 13 amino acids. CDR3 in amino acids: CASSPGLVNEQFF. The DNA of the CDR3 is TGCGCCAGCAGCCCAGGACTAGTTAATGAGCAGTTCTTC. The full variable domain, with the rest looked up from reference TRBV5-1 and TRBJ2-1, is KAGVTQTPRYLIKTRGQQVTLSCSPISGHRSVSWYQQTPGQGLQFLFEYFSETQRNKGNFPGRFSGRQFSNSRSEMNVSTLELGDSALYLCASSPGLVNEQFFGPGTRLTVL.

The gene calls are TRBV18 and TRBJ1-2, with a tentative D call TRBD1 (5 bases). This CDR3 is 13 amino acids long. V was trimmed by 5 bases and J by 3 bases, leaving 10 bases between them. Per the germline V gene, CDR1 is KGHSH and CDR2 is LQKENI. CDR3 in DNA: TGTGCCAGCTCAAGCAGGGCACACTATGGCTACACCTTC. It is translated as CASSSRAHYGYTF.

This clone was picked up one time. The gene calls are TRBV6-5 and TRBJ2-1; no clear D gene. Germline CDR1 reads MNHEY; CDR2 reads SVGAGI. The germline V and J ends were trimmed by 2 bases and 9 bases, with 11 bases remaining between them. This CDR3 comprises 13 residues. For the CDR3, the DNA is TGTGCCAGCAGTTACCGGAGTCCGGCTGAGCAGTTCTTC. As protein: CASSYRSPAEQFF.

The CDR3 DNA reads TGCAGCGTTGCTATAGGGGGCGGCTATGGCTACACCTTC. Protein sequence: CSVAIGGGYGYTF. The rearrangement uses TRBV29-1 and TRBJ1-2; 7 nucleotides align to TRBD1. Trimming took 4 bases from V and 4 from J; bases not matched to a gene: 6. CDR3 size: 13 residues. Germline CDR1 and CDR2: SQVTM and ANQGSEA.

This chain connects TRBV19 to TRBJ1-3; 12 bases align to TRBD1. The CDR3 has 17 residues. The V and J ends lost 7 bases and 1 base, in that order; junction bases with no gene match: 8. Germline V gene sequence: CDR1 LNHDA, CDR2 SQIVND (reference sequence). In nucleotides, the CDR3 is TGTGCCAGTACGGGGGACAGGGGGCTCTTGTCTGGAAACACCATATATTTT. Translation gives CASTGDRGLLSGNTIYF.

A few counts support this clone. The V and J genes are TRBV28 and TRBJ1-2; possible D gene TRBD1, 6 bases. Germline CDR1 MDHEN, CDR2 SYDVKM. There are 15 residues in the CDR3. V lost 6 bases and J lost 2, with 16 bases in between. CDR3 sequence reads: CASSTLDSWNYGYTF. The CDR3 DNA is TGTGCCAGCAGCACCTTGGACAGTTGGAACTATGGCTACACCTTC.

In this sample, this clone turned up a few times. The chain has TRBV28 and TRBJ1-6, with D possibly being TRBD1 (6 bases). This CDR3 region has 16 residues. Trimming removed 9 bases at V and 6 bases at J, with 21 bases between. Germline CDR1 and CDR2: MDHEN and SYDVKM. In nucleotides, the CDR3 is TGTGCCAGTAACACAGGGACCGCACCTTCTAATTCACCCCTCCACTTT. Translating it yields CASNTGTAPSNSPLHF.

The chain carries TRBV6-1 and TRBJ1-5, with D uncertain. CDR3 length: 16 amino acids. Looked up from germline, CDR1 is MNHNS and CDR2 is SASEGT. Trimming pared 2 bases from V and 0 bases from J, leaving 11 bases between. CDR3 region: CASSEQMQYSNQPQHF. Written as DNA, the CDR3 is TGTGCCAGCAGTGAACAAATGCAGTATAGCAATCAGCCCCAGCATTTT.

V is TRBV2 and J is TRBJ1-1; D not certain. The germline V gene has CDR1 SNHLY and CDR2 FYNNEI. The V gene lost 4 bases and the J gene lost 5 bases, with 14 bases spanning the gap. CDR3 length: 14 amino acids. CDR3 DNA sequence: TGTGCCAGCAGTGGGATCAGGAGGGAAACTGAAGCTTTCTTT. Translated: CASSGIRRETEAFF.

The chain recombines TRBV28 with TRBJ2-7; weak D call: TRBD1 (6 bases). V was shortened by 3 bases and J by 0 bases, with 12 bases between the two germline ends. This CDR3 contains 15 residues. The germline CDR1 and CDR2 sequences are MDHEN and SYDVKM. This CDR3 reads CASSFSGVSSYEQYF. CDR3 in DNA: TGTGCCAGCAGTTTTTCAGGGGTGAGCTCCTACGAGCAGTACTTC.

In its sample, this clone was seen a few times. V gene TRBV2 combines with J gene TRBJ2-1; 7 nucleotides match TRBD2. Trimming took 7 bases from V and 6 from J; bases not matched to a gene: 15. Per germline, CDR1 SNHLY and CDR2 FYNNEI. This CDR3 is 16 amino acids long. This chain's CDR3 is CASTSQRLATANEQFF. The CDR3 DNA reads as TGTGCCAGCACCTCGCAAAGACTAGCAACGGCCAATGAGCAGTTCTTC.

This clone has more than one count but fewer than ten. The chain is built from TRBV12-3 or TRBV12-4 and TRBJ1-1, with D possibly matching TRBD1 (6 bases). Trimming took off 3 bases at V and 11 bases at J, with 13 bases between the two ends. This CDR3 is 12 amino acids long. The CDR3 DNA is TGTGCCAGCAGTTTCAGGGGCGAGGGGGCTTTCTTT. It encodes CASSFRGEGAFF.

This clone was seen a single time. The rearrangement uses TRBV7-6 and TRBJ2-7, with a tentative D call TRBD2 (6 bases). CDR1 and CDR2 from the germline V gene are SGHVS and FNYEAQ. V dropped 1 base and J dropped 6 bases, with 13 bases sitting between them. The CDR3 extends over 14 amino acids. This chain's CDR3 is CASSLGSTSIEQYF. DNA for the CDR3: TGTGCCAGCAGCTTAGGCTCCACTAGCATCGAGCAGTACTTC.

The V call is TRBV28, the J call TRBJ1-6; the D gene is possibly TRBD1 (5 bases). In germline, CDR1 is MDHEN, CDR2 SYDVKM. The CDR3 has 13 residues. V dropped 2 bases and J dropped 10 bases, with 9 bases sitting between them. In DNA, the CDR3 is TGTGCCAGCAGTTTAAGGGGTGAGTCACCCCTCCACTTT. Encoded protein: CASSLRGESPLHF. Full variable domain (remainder filled in from reference TRBV28 and TRBJ1-6): DVKVTQSSRYLVKRTGEKVFLECVQDMDHENMFWYRQDPGLGLRLIYFSYDVKMKEKGDIPEGYSVSREKKERFSLILESASTNQTSMYLCASSLRGESPLHFGNGTRLTVT.

This chain links TRBV6-5 with TRBJ1-5, with 11 bases matching TRBD1. Germline CDR1 and CDR2: MNHEY and SVGAGI. This CDR3 contains 15 residues. The V gene end was trimmed by 8 bases and the J gene end by 6 bases; junction bases not matched to a gene: 9. The CDR3 sequence: CASGPGTGGSQPQHF. The CDR3 DNA sequence: TGTGCCAGCGGACCCGGGACAGGGGGTTCTCAGCCCCAGCATTTT.

The chain combines TRBV3-1 (or the pseudogene TRBV3-2) with TRBJ2-4, with 9 bases fitting TRBD2. The germline gives CDR1 LGHDT, CDR2 YNNKEL (reference sequence). The junction had 18 bases not matched to a gene; V was cut back by 4 bases and J by 5 bases. The CDR3 extends over 19 amino acids. CDR3 bases: TGTGCCAGCAGCCGCGCCCGAACCGGGACTAGCCAGAACCAAAACATTCAGTACTTC. Encoded protein: CASSRARTGTSQNQNIQYF.